This TCR beta chain originates from a study of vaccination and CD4 T cells after COVID-19. Specified treatment: roughly ten-day PBMC culture with coronavirus spike peptide pools or control peptides (ViraFEST assay). The Oncomine TCR Beta short-read assay was applied to DNA of cultured CD4+ T cells. TCRdb reprocessed the PCR reads with MiXCR, giving one entry per CDR3 protein. The sample shows 4,000 to 4,500 distinct CDR3 sequences, approximately 22% of them seen only once. A word on this clonotype: Its antigen is unknown.

The CDR3 consists of 16 residues. Germline trimming cut 0 bases from V and 5 bases from J; bases unmatched to any gene: 7. Germline V gene lookup returns CDR1 GTSNPN and CDR2 SVGIG (reference sequence). This sequence was found in a human donor who had recovered from COVID-19. The chain links TRBV30 to TRBJ2-5, with TRBD1 matching over 12 bases. Sample: CD4+ T cells from blood, cultured in vitro. This chain's CDR3 is CAWSVDPGQGAETQYF. The CDR3 region has the DNA TGTGCCTGGAGTGTGGATCCGGGACAGGGGGCCGAGACCCAGTACTTC.